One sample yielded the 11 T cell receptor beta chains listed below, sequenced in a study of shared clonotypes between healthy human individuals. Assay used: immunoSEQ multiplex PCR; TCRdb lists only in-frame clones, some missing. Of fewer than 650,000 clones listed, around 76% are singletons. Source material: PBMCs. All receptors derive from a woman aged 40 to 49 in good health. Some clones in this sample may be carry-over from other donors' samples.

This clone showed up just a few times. DNA of the CDR3: TGTGCCACCAGCTGGGACGGAACTGGAAACACCATATATTTT. The encoded protein is CATSWDGTGNTIYF. The chain has TRBV15 and TRBJ1-3; maybe TRBD1 (5 bases). The CDR3 sequence is 14 residues long. V gave up 5 bases and J gave up 2 bases, with 10 bases separating them. Looked up from germline, CDR1 is LNHNV and CDR2 is YYDKDF (reference sequence). Together with reference TRBV15 and TRBJ1-3, the CDR3 gives the full variable domain: DAMVIQNPRYQVTQFGKPVTLSCSQTLNHNVMYWYQQKSSQAPKLLFHYYDKDFNNEADTPDNFQSRRPNTSFCFLDIRSPGLGDTAMYLCATSWDGTGNTIYFGEGSWLTVV.

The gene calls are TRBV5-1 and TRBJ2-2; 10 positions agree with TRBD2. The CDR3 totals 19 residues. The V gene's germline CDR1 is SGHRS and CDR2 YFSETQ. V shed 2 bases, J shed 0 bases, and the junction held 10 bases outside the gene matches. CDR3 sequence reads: CASSFWGLARLTNTGELFF. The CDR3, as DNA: TGCGCCAGCAGCTTTTGGGGACTAGCGCGACTTACGAACACCGGGGAGCTGTTTTTT.

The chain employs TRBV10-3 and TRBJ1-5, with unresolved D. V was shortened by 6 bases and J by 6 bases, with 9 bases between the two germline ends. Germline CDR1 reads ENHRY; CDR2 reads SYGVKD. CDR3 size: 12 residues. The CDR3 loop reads CAIRAEGQPQHF. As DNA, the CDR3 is TGTGCCATCAGGGCGGAGGGTCAGCCCCAGCATTTT.

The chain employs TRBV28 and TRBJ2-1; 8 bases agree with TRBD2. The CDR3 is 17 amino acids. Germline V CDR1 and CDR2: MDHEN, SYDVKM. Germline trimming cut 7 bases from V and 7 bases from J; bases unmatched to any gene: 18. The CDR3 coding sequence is TGTGCCAGCATAAGCCAGCCGGGAGGGAGGGTAGGTAATGAGCAGTTCTTC. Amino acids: CASISQPGGRVGNEQFF. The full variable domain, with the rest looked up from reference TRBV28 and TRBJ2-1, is DVKVTQSSRYLVKRTGEKVFLECVQDMDHENMFWYRQDPGLGLRLIYFSYDVKMKEKGDIPEGYSVSREKKERFSLILESASTNQTSMYLCASISQPGGRVGNEQFFGPGTRLTVL.

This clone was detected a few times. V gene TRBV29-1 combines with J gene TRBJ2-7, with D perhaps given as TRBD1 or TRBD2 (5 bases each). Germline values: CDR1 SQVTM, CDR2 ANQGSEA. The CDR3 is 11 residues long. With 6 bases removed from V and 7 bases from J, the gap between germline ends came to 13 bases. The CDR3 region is CSVLRGPEQYF. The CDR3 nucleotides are TGCAGCGTCCTGAGGGGCCCAGAGCAGTACTTC.

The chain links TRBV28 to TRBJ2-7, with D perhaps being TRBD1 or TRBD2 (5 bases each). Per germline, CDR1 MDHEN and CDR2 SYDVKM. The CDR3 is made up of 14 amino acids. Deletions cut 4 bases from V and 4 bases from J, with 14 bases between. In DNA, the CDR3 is TGTGCCAGCAGTTCAGGGTCTGGCGGGTACGAGCAGTACTTC. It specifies CASSSGSGGYEQYF.

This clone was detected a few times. The CDR3 region has the DNA TGTGCCAGCTCACCATCGGGACAGGAAGGCAGCAATCAGCCCCAGCATTTT. Translation gives CASSPSGQEGSNQPQHF. The chain links TRBV18 to TRBJ1-5, with 8 bases that match TRBD1. CDR1 is KGHSH, CDR2 LQKENI, per germline. J lost 1 base, V lost 2 bases, and 7 bases had no gene match. This CDR3 comprises 17 residues.

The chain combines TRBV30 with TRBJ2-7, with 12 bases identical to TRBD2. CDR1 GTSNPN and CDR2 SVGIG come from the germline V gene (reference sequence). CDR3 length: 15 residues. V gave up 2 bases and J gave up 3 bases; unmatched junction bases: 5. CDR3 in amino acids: CAWSRTSGNHYEQYF. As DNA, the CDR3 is TGTGCCTGGAGTAGGACTAGCGGGAACCACTACGAGCAGTACTTC.

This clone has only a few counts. The CDR3 bases are TGTGCCAGCAGTCGGGGACAGGGGGCCTTGAGGACTGAAGCTTTCTTT. Translation gives CASSRGQGALRTEAFF. The J gene is TRBJ1-1, the V gene TRBV27; 12 bases align to TRBD1. This CDR3 is 16 amino acids long. With 5 bases clipped from V and 5 bases from J, the junction kept 9 bases outside the gene matches. Germline V CDR1 and CDR2: MNHEY, SMNVEV (reference sequence).

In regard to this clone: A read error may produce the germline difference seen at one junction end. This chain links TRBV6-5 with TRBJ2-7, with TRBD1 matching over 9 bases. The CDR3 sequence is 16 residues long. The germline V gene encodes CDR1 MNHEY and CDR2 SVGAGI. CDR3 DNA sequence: TGCGCCGGCAGTTACTCTCCCGGGACAGGGCTTGACGAGCAGTACTTC. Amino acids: CAGSYSPGTGLDEQYF.

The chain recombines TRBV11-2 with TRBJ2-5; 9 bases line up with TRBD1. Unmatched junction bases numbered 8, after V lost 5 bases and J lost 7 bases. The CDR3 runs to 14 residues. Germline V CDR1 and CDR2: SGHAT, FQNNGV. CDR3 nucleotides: TGTGCCAGCAGCCTGGAGCCGGGACAGGGGACCCAGTACTTC. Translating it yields CASSLEPGQGTQYF. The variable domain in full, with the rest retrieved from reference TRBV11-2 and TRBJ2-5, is EAGVAQSPRYKIIEKRQSVAFWCNPISGHATLYWYQQILGQGPKLLIQFQNNGVVDDSQLPKDRFSAERLKGVDSTLKIQPAKLEDSAVYLCASSLEPGQGTQYFGPGTRLLVL.